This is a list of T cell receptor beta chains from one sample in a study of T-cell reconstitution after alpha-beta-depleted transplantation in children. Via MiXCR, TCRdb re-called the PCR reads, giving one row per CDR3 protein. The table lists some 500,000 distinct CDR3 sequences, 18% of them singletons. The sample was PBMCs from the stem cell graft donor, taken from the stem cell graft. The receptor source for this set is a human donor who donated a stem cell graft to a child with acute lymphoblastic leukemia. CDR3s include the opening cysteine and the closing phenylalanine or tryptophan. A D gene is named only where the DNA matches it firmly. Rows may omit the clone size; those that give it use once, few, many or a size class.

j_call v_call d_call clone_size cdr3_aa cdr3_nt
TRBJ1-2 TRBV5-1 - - CASSLVPGFNYGYTF TGCGCCAGCAGCTTGGTTCCGGGATTTAACTATGGCTACACCTTC
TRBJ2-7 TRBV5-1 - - CASSLARDFEQYF TGCGCCAGCAGCTTGGCCCGGGACTTCGAGCAGTACTTC
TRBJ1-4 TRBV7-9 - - CASGYGTPELFF TGTGCCAGCGGTTACGGGACGCCGGAACTGTTTTTT
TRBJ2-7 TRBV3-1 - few CASSRAGTSYEQYF TGTGCCAGCAGTCGTGCCGGGACCAGCTACGAGCAGTACTTC
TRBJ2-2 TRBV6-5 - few CASSYSFRMNTGELFF TGTGCCAGCAGTTACTCTTTTAGGATGAACACCGGGGAGCTGTTTTTT
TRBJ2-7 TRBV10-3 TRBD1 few CAISEVWTGTYEQYF TGTGCCATCAGTGAGGTATGGACAGGGACCTACGAGCAGTACTTC
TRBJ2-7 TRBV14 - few CASSYRELGTYEQYF TGTGCCAGCAGCTACAGGGAACTTGGGACCTACGAGCAGTACTTC
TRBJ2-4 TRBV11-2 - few CASSSGPGNIQYF TGTGCCAGCAGCTCGGGACCGGGAAACATTCAGTACTTC
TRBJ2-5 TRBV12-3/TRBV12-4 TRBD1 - CASSFPPAGGAEETQYF TGTGCCAGCAGTTTCCCCCCCGCAGGGGGCGCGGAGGAGACCCAGTACTTC
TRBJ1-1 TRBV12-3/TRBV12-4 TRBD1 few CASSSPQTGGPQNTEAFF TGTGCCAGCAGTTCCCCCCAGACAGGGGGTCCCCAGAACACTGAAGCTTTCTTT
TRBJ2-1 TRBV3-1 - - CASSQDIVTNEQFF TGTGCCAGCAGCCAAGACATCGTCACCAATGAGCAGTTCTTC
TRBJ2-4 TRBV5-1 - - CASSLGENSIAKNIQYF TGCGCCAGCAGCTTGGGGGAGAATTCTATAGCCAAAAACATTCAGTACTTC
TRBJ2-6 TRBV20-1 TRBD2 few CSAIPTGGTGANVLTF TGCAGTGCTATTCCCACGGGAGGCACTGGGGCCAACGTCCTGACTTTC
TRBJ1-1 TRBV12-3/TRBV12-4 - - CASSFTEEDTEAFF TGTGCCAGCAGCTTCACAGAAGAGGACACTGAAGCTTTCTTT
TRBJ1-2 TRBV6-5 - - CASSYGQRYGYTF TGTGCCAGCAGTTATGGACAGCGGTATGGCTACACCTTC
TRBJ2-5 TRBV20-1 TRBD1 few CSGDPGQGGKETQYF TGCAGTGGTGACCCGGGACAGGGGGGGAAAGAGACCCAGTACTTC
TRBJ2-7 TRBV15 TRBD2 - CATSSLSGRADEQYF TGTGCCACCAGCAGCCTTAGCGGGAGGGCCGACGAGCAGTACTTC
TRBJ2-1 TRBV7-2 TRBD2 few CASSLLSGGYNEQFF TGTGCCAGCAGCCTGCTAAGCGGGGGATACAATGAGCAGTTCTTC
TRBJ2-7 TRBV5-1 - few CASSPEDSITYEQYF TGCGCCAGCAGCCCTGAGGACAGTATAACCTACGAGCAGTACTTC
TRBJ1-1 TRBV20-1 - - CSARDLLQPNTEAFF TGCAGTGCTAGAGATCTCCTACAGCCGAACACTGAAGCTTTCTTT
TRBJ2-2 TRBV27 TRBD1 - CASTIDRAYANTGELFF TGTGCCAGCACTATAGACAGGGCCTACGCGAACACCGGGGAGCTGTTTTTT
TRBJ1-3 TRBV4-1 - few CASSQWTVPGNTIYF TGCGCCAGCAGCCAGTGGACAGTGCCAGGAAACACCATATATTTT
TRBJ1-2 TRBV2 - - CASRGGMDYGYTF TGTGCCAGCAGAGGGGGTATGGACTATGGCTACACCTTC
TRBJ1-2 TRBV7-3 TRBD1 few CASLFRRTGINNYGYTF TGTGCCAGTCTTTTCCGGAGGACAGGTATAAATAACTATGGCTACACCTTC
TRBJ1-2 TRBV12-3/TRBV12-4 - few CASSALQGGIHYGYTF TGTGCCAGCAGTGCCTTACAGGGCGGTATTCATTATGGCTACACCTTC
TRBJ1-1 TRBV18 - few CASSPPDRYTEAFF TGTGCCAGCTCACCACCGGACCGTTACACTGAAGCTTTCTTT
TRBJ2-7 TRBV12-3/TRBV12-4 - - CASVRERRGYEQYF TGTGCCAGCGTCCGGGAGCGGAGGGGCTACGAGCAGTACTTC